These 21 T cell receptor beta chains were sequenced from one sample in a study of identical twins listed by TCRdb under 2016. Library creation used 5' RACE. Reads for this sample came from an Illumina HiSeq 2000. TCRdb trimmed the raw reads at Q25, called clones with MiXCR and kept productive beta chains. For every CDR3 protein sequence, its rows merge into one entry that carries the most common genes and DNA. Counted in this sample were under 300,000 distinct CDR3 sequences; approximately 8.6% of them appeared once. Clones ranked in the top ten supply roughly 3% of the sample. The same data also went into a second study, on yellow fever vaccine responses in identical twins.

Sequencing was performed on CD8+ T cells sorted from blood. These receptors all come from a woman aged 18-35 years in good health.

In this sample, this clonotype turned up a few times. This chain joins TRBV3-1 and TRBJ2-1; 8 nucleotides match TRBD1. This CDR3 has 15 amino acids. In germline, CDR1 is LGHDT, CDR2 YNNKEL (reference sequence). V trimming: 2 bases; J trimming: 8 bases; junction bases outside the gene matches: 8. The CDR3 DNA is TGTGCCAGCAGCCAACTCCGGACAGGGCTGCATGAGCAGTTCTTC. Protein: CASSQLRTGLHEQFF.

V is TRBV20-1 and J is TRBJ1-5; a weak D match, TRBD1 (5 bases). CDR1 is DFQATT and CDR2 is SNEGSKA in the germline V gene (reference sequence). The CDR3 runs to 14 residues. V was trimmed by 4 bases and J by 0 bases, leaving 10 bases between them. CDR3 nucleotides: TGCAGTGCTATAGAGGGGTTTAGCAATCAGCCCCAGCATTTT. It specifies CSAIEGFSNQPQHF.

This clonotype was seen at least ten times. This sequence joins TRBV4-2 and TRBJ2-5; 8 bases are shared with TRBD2. The germline gives CDR1 LGHNA, CDR2 YNFKEQ. The CDR3 loop spans 15 amino acids. Trimming removed 0 bases from V and 5 bases from J; junction bases left unmatched: 5. CDR3: CASSQETGGWETQYF. DNA of the CDR3: TGTGCCAGCAGCCAAGAAACGGGAGGGTGGGAGACCCAGTACTTC.

This clonotype was recorded a few times. This chain links TRBV7-9 with TRBJ2-2; 8 nucleotides line up with TRBD1. Trimming took 1 base from V and 13 from J; bases not matched to a gene: 5. CDR3 length equals 13 residues. From germline, CDR1 is SEHNR and CDR2 FQNEAQ (reference sequence). The CDR3 nucleotides read TGTGCCAGCAGCTTAGGCCCCGGGACAGGGCTGTTTTTT. Translating gives CASSLGPGTGLFF.

The table lists this clonotype with many counts. The gene calls are TRBV15 and TRBJ1-1; D remains unclear. This CDR3 is 14 amino acids long. V was clipped by 0 bases and J by 1 base, with 6 bases between them. Germline assignment: CDR1 LNHNV and CDR2 YYDKDF (reference sequence). For the CDR3, the DNA is TGTGCCACCAGCAGAGATCCCCAGAACACTGAAGCTTTCTTT. The encoded protein is CATSRDPQNTEAFF.

This clonotype has at least ten counts. This chain connects TRBV12-3 or TRBV12-4 to TRBJ2-7; the D is unclear. There are 13 residues in the CDR3. Deletions cut 3 bases from V and 2 bases from J, with 8 bases between. CDR3 nucleotide sequence: TGTGCCAGCAGTTTGTACCTAACCTACGAGCAGTACTTC. Translating it yields CASSLYLTYEQYF.

This clonotype has at least ten counts. The rearrangement links TRBV29-1 to TRBJ2-7, with 9 bases fitting TRBD2. CDR3 length: 13 residues. Germline V gene lookup returns CDR1 SQVTM and CDR2 ANQGSEA. The ends lost 7 bases at V and 3 bases at J; junction bases unmatched: 7. The CDR3 loop reads CSAGTSSRYEQYF. The DNA of the CDR3 is TGCAGCGCCGGGACTAGCAGTCGCTACGAGCAGTACTTC.

This clonotype occurred many times. The V gene is TRBV29-1, the J gene TRBJ2-1; D is uncertain. Germline V lookup: CDR1 SQVTM, CDR2 ANQGSEA. Trimming cost V 5 bases and J 5 bases, with 4 bases left between them. The CDR3 spans 10 residues. The CDR3 bases are TGCAGCGTTAACCACAATGAGCAGTTCTTC. Its protein product is CSVNHNEQFF.

This clonotype was counted ten times or more. The genes are TRBV5-1 and TRBJ2-3, with unresolved D. Trimming took 0 bases from V and 0 from J, leaving 11 bases between them. The CDR3 has 16 amino acids. Germline values: CDR1 SGHRS, CDR2 YFSETQ. CDR3 protein: CASSLDVPSSTDTQYF. In DNA form, the CDR3 reads TGCGCCAGCAGCTTGGACGTACCGTCTAGCACAGATACGCAGTATTTT.

This clonotype has just a few counts. The chain links TRBV5-1 to TRBJ2-2, with a weak D call TRBD2 (6 bases). Germline CDR1 is SGHRS and CDR2 is YFSETQ. The V end was cut by 3 bases, the J end by 5 bases, with 20 bases between. The CDR3 runs 17 residues. In DNA, the CDR3 is TGCGCCAGCAGCTATCTGAGCGGCCGGGGGTGGACCGGGGAGCTGTTTTTT. It encodes CASSYLSGRGWTGELFF. The variable domain in full, completed from reference TRBV5-1 and TRBJ2-2, reads KAGVTQTPRYLIKTRGQQVTLSCSPISGHRSVSWYQQTPGQGLQFLFEYFSETQRNKGNFPGRFSGRQFSNSRSEMNVSTLELGDSALYLCASSYLSGRGWTGELFFGEGSRLTVL.

In regard to this clonotype: The junction and the germline gene differ at one end; a read error may be behind it. The rearrangement uses TRBV4-1 and TRBJ2-7; either TRBD1 or TRBD2 may supply D (5 bases each). The CDR3 sequence is 14 residues long. Per germline, CDR1 MGHRA and CDR2 YSYEKL. The CDR3 DNA reads TGCGCCTGCAGCCAAGCCCCGGGGACGAACGAGCAGTACTTC. Its translation: CACSQAPGTNEQYF.

This chain's CDR3 is CAISENGAGRLEPQHF. The DNA for the CDR3 is TGTGCCATCAGTGAGAATGGGGCAGGCAGGTTGGAGCCCCAGCATTTT. The chain recombines TRBV10-3 with TRBJ1-5, with D maybe TRBD1 (5 bases). The germline V gene encodes CDR1 ENHRY and CDR2 SYGVKD. The CDR3 totals 16 residues. Trimming pared 2 bases from V and 8 bases from J, leaving 19 bases between.

The chain combines TRBV20-1 with TRBJ2-7; D is possibly TRBD2 (5 bases). Germline V gives CDR1 DFQATT, CDR2 SNEGSKA (reference sequence). V lost 3 bases and J 4 bases, leaving 19 bases between the germline ends. The CDR3 runs 15 residues. As DNA, the CDR3 is TGCAGTGCTAGCCCCCTCGGAAGAGGGTCTTACGAGCAGTACTTC. Its protein is CSASPLGRGSYEQYF.

The J gene is TRBJ2-6, the V gene TRBV5-1; D assignment may be TRBD1 or TRBD2 (6 bases each). The V and J ends lost 8 bases and 1 base respectively, with 13 bases between them. Per the germline V gene, CDR1 is SGHRS and CDR2 is YFSETQ. CDR3 length: 15 amino acids. The CDR3 is CASQGGGSGANVLTF. The CDR3 DNA follows: TGCGCCAGTCAAGGAGGGGGTTCTGGGGCCAACGTCCTGACTTTC. Complete variable domain (other parts from reference TRBV5-1 and TRBJ2-6): KAGVTQTPRYLIKTRGQQVTLSCSPISGHRSVSWYQQTPGQGLQFLFEYFSETQRNKGNFPGRFSGRQFSNSRSEMNVSTLELGDSALYLCASQGGGSGANVLTFGAGSRLTVL.

This clonotype has a count of ten or more. V gene TRBV5-5 combines with J gene TRBJ2-7; 7 bases align to TRBD1. V shed 4 bases, J shed 2 bases, and the junction held 9 bases outside the gene matches. The germline V gene has CDR1 SGHKS and CDR2 YYEKEE (reference sequence). The CDR3 has 15 residues. The CDR3 protein is CASSKNRDRAYEQYF. CDR3 sequence (DNA): TGTGCCAGCAGCAAGAACCGGGACAGAGCCTACGAGCAGTACTTC.

The chain combines TRBV19 with TRBJ2-1; 7 bases map to TRBD2. Germline V gene sequence: CDR1 LNHDA, CDR2 SQIVND (reference sequence). V lost 1 base and J lost 6; bases outside the gene matches: 3. The CDR3 is 14 residues long. The CDR3 reads CASSIGGGSNEQFF. DNA for the CDR3: TGTGCCAGTAGTATAGGGGGCGGGAGCAATGAGCAGTTCTTC.

Only a few counts were recorded for this clonotype. The V and J genes are TRBV27 and TRBJ1-5; D unclear. The V and J ends lost 0 bases and 1 base respectively, with 10 bases between them. Germline V CDR1 and CDR2: MNHEY, SMNVEV (reference sequence). CDR3 length equals 16 residues. Here the CDR3 DNA reads TGTGCCAGCAGTTTATCCCTACAGCCGAGCAATCAGCCCCAGCATTTT. Translating it yields CASSLSLQPSNQPQHF.

This chain joins TRBV2 and TRBJ1-1; a possible D gene is TRBD1 (5 bases). This CDR3 comprises 15 residues. With 7 bases removed from V and 0 bases from J, the gap between germline ends came to 15 bases. Germline V lookup: CDR1 SNHLY, CDR2 FYNNEI. CDR3 nucleotide sequence: TGTGCCAGCACCCCCTGGGGAGGGGTGAACACTGAAGCTTTCTTT. Translating gives CASTPWGGVNTEAFF. The full variable domain, with the rest looked up from reference TRBV2 and TRBJ1-1, is EPEVTQTPSHQVTQMGQEVILRCVPISNHLYFYWYRQILGQKVEFLVSFYNNEISEKSEIFDDQFSVERPDGSNFTLKIRSTKLEDSAMYFCASTPWGGVNTEAFFGQGTRLTVV.

At least ten counts were recorded for this clonotype. V and J are TRBV20-1 and TRBJ1-1, with TRBD1 matching over 9 bases. The CDR3 has 12 amino acids. The trim removed 5 bases at V and 3 bases at J, leaving 1 base unmatched. Germline V gives CDR1 DFQATT, CDR2 SNEGSKA (reference sequence). This CDR3 reads CSARTGDTEAFF. The CDR3 coding sequence is TGCAGTGCTCGGACAGGGGACACTGAAGCTTTCTTT.

This clonotype showed up just a few times. The rearrangement joins TRBV4-1 to TRBJ2-1; D gene unclear. The ends were cut back, 0 bases at V and 6 bases at J, with 6 bases in the middle. Germline values: CDR1 MGHRA, CDR2 YSYEKL. CDR3 length: 13 residues. The CDR3 sequence is CASSQERVNEQFF. The CDR3 nucleotides are TGCGCCAGCAGCCAAGAAAGGGTCAATGAGCAGTTCTTC.

The chain recombines TRBV7-2 with TRBJ2-5, with D hard to call. The V gene's germline CDR1 is SGHTA and CDR2 FQGNSA. V was pared by 6 bases and J by 2 bases, with 10 bases between. This CDR3 spans 13 amino acids. The chain's CDR3 is CASSFGLQETQYF. The CDR3 nucleotides are TGTGCCAGCAGTTTTGGGCTACAAGAGACCCAGTACTTC.